This T cell receptor beta chain was recorded in a study of blood T cell repertoires in COVID-19. Study as a whole: Specimens from acute and convalescent COVID-19 originated in the United States, Italy and Spain.

Only in-frame clones appear in the TCRdb table, and some are missing; sequencing was by immunoSEQ multiplex PCR. The sample yields hundreds of thousands of clones, over 75% seen once. Per the germline V gene, CDR1 is MNHEY and CDR2 is SVGAGI. J was trimmed by 5 bases and V by 7 bases; bases with no gene match: 4. The CDR3 extends over 12 amino acids. The V call is TRBV6-5, the J call TRBJ1-2; 7 bases are shared with TRBD1. The material sequenced was peripheral blood. The TCR originated in a human donor in a cohort sampled during active COVID-19. The CDR3, as DNA: TGTGCCAGCATCGGCAGGGGGTATGGCTACACCTTC. Translated: CASIGRGYGYTF.